This is a list of T cell receptor beta chains from one sample in a study of tumor-infiltrating lymphocytes in oesophageal squamous cell carcinoma. TCRdb re-called the PCR reads through MiXCR, storing one row per CDR3 protein. The table has tens of thousands of distinct CDR3 sequences, approximately 35% seen once; the top ten hold 19%. The material sequenced was esophageal tumor tissue. The receptors come from a female donor with esophageal squamous cell carcinoma. CDR3s include the opening cysteine and the closing phenylalanine or tryptophan. D genes are given only for firm matches. A clone size is listed for some rows: how often the clone was seen (once, few, many), or a class if it is expanded.

cdr3_aa: CASSLTSGYEQYF; cdr3_nt: TGCGCCAGCAGCTTGACTAGCGGGTACGAGCAGTACTTC; cdr3_length: 13; v_call: TRBV5-1; j_call: TRBJ2-7; clone_size: many; d_call: TRBD2
cdr3_aa: CASSLGYANEKLFF; cdr3_nt: TGTGCCAGCAGCTTAGGCTACGCTAATGAAAAACTGTTTTTT; cdr3_length: 14; v_call: TRBV7-8; j_call: TRBJ1-4; clone_size: -; d_call: -
cdr3_aa: CASSYGRKETQYF; cdr3_nt: TGTGCCAGCAGTTACGGGCGGAAAGAGACCCAGTACTTC; cdr3_length: 13; v_call: TRBV6-6; j_call: TRBJ2-5; clone_size: -; d_call: -
cdr3_aa: CASSPGTEWDNEQFF; cdr3_nt: TGTGCCAGTAGTCCCGGGACGGAATGGGACAATGAGCAGTTCTTC; cdr3_length: 15; v_call: TRBV19; j_call: TRBJ2-1; clone_size: -; d_call: -
cdr3_aa: CASSRWTGGHTEAFF; cdr3_nt: TGTGCCAGCAGTAGATGGACAGGGGGCCACACTGAAGCTTTCTTT; cdr3_length: 15; v_call: TRBV6-1; j_call: TRBJ1-1; clone_size: many; d_call: TRBD1
cdr3_aa: CASSLRGRGTDTQYF; cdr3_nt: TGTGCCAGCAGCCTGCGGGGAAGGGGCACAGATACGCAGTATTTT; cdr3_length: 15; v_call: TRBV7-6; j_call: TRBJ2-3; clone_size: medium-sized; d_call: -
cdr3_aa: CASMKRVQRENTGELYF; cdr3_nt: TGTGCCAGCATGAAAAGGGTGCAGCGGGAGAACACCGGGGAGCTGTACTTC; cdr3_length: 17; v_call: TRBV6-6; j_call: TRBJ2-6; clone_size: -; d_call: TRBD2
cdr3_aa: CASSYGQGGYYEQYF; cdr3_nt: TGTGCCAGCAGCTACGGCCAGGGCGGATACTACGAGCAGTACTTC; cdr3_length: 15; v_call: TRBV5-5; j_call: TRBJ2-7; clone_size: many; d_call: -
cdr3_aa: CASSLGASGEKLFF; cdr3_nt: TGTGCCAGCAGCTTAGGGGCGTCTGGTGAAAAACTGTTTTTT; cdr3_length: 14; v_call: TRBV7-9; j_call: TRBJ1-4; clone_size: -; d_call: -
cdr3_aa: CASSLGAITDTQYF; cdr3_nt: TGTGCCAGCAGCTTAGGGGCGATAACAGATACGCAGTATTTT; cdr3_length: 14; v_call: TRBV7-2; j_call: TRBJ2-3; clone_size: medium-sized; d_call: -
cdr3_aa: CASSSKTGYENEQFF; cdr3_nt: TGTGCCAGCAGCTCCAAGACAGGGTATGAGAATGAGCAGTTCTTC; cdr3_length: 15; v_call: TRBV7-2; j_call: TRBJ2-1; clone_size: -; d_call: TRBD1
cdr3_aa: CASTGQGGTEAFF; cdr3_nt: TGTGCCAGCACGGGACAGGGAGGCACTGAAGCTTTCTTT; cdr3_length: 13; v_call: TRBV27; j_call: TRBJ1-1; clone_size: few; d_call: TRBD1
cdr3_aa: CASSTEGGQYEQYF; cdr3_nt: TGTGCCAGCAGCACAGAGGGTGGGCAGTACGAGCAGTACTTC; cdr3_length: 14; v_call: TRBV11-2; j_call: TRBJ2-7; clone_size: -; d_call: -
cdr3_aa: CASSFSGSETGELFF; cdr3_nt: TGCGCCAGCAGCTTTAGCGGGAGTGAGACCGGGGAGCTGTTTTTT; cdr3_length: 15; v_call: TRBV5-1; j_call: TRBJ2-2; clone_size: many; d_call: TRBD2
cdr3_aa: CASSTASDSAYEQYF; cdr3_nt: TGTGCCAGCAGCACAGCCTCGGACAGCGCCTACGAGCAGTACTTC; cdr3_length: 15; v_call: TRBV7-2; j_call: TRBJ2-7; clone_size: -; d_call: -
cdr3_aa: CASSDRVGYEQYF; cdr3_nt: TGTGCCAGCAGTGACAGGGTTGGTTACGAGCAGTACTTC; cdr3_length: 13; v_call: TRBV2; j_call: TRBJ2-7; clone_size: many; d_call: -
cdr3_aa: CASSRTGGYGYTF; cdr3_nt: TGTGCCAGCAGCCGAACAGGGGGCTATGGCTACACCTTC; cdr3_length: 13; v_call: TRBV7-2; j_call: TRBJ1-2; clone_size: -; d_call: TRBD1
cdr3_aa: CASSLGIQETQYF; cdr3_nt: TGTGCCAGCAGCTTAGGGATCCAAGAGACCCAGTACTTC; cdr3_length: 13; v_call: TRBV11-3; j_call: TRBJ2-5; clone_size: many; d_call: -
cdr3_aa: CASSFWRSTGELFF; cdr3_nt: TGTGCCAGCAGTTTTTGGCGTAGCACCGGGGAGCTGTTTTTT; cdr3_length: 14; v_call: TRBV6-5; j_call: TRBJ2-2; clone_size: -; d_call: -
cdr3_aa: CASSPDARGDYGYTF; cdr3_nt: TGTGCCAGCTCACCAGATGCCCGGGGGGACTATGGCTACACCTTC; cdr3_length: 15; v_call: TRBV18; j_call: TRBJ1-2; clone_size: many; d_call: -
cdr3_aa: CASRGLAEYTGELFF; cdr3_nt: TGTGCCAGCAGGGGACTAGCGGAATACACCGGGGAGCTGTTTTTT; cdr3_length: 15; v_call: TRBV6-1; j_call: TRBJ2-2; clone_size: many; d_call: TRBD2
cdr3_aa: CASSYRGGTTDTQYF; cdr3_nt: TGTGCCAGCAGTTACCGGGGTGGGACCACAGATACGCAGTATTTT; cdr3_length: 15; v_call: TRBV6-5; j_call: TRBJ2-3; clone_size: -; d_call: -
cdr3_aa: CACRNFVNTEAFF; cdr3_nt: TGTGCCTGTCGTAATTTTGTGAACACTGAAGCTTTCTTT; cdr3_length: 13; v_call: TRBV30; j_call: TRBJ1-1; clone_size: -; d_call: -
cdr3_aa: CASSEARDTQYF; cdr3_nt: TGTGCCAGCAGTGAAGCGCGGGATACGCAGTATTTT; cdr3_length: 12; v_call: TRBV6-1; j_call: TRBJ2-3; clone_size: few; d_call: -
cdr3_aa: CSARFMSSDTEAFF; cdr3_nt: TGCAGTGCTAGGTTCATGAGTTCGGACACTGAAGCTTTCTTT; cdr3_length: 14; v_call: TRBV20-1; j_call: TRBJ1-1; clone_size: many; d_call: -
cdr3_aa: CASSSSQPLLNEQFF; cdr3_nt: TGTGCCAGCAGTTCTTCCCAGCCACTGCTTAATGAGCAGTTCTTC; cdr3_length: 15; v_call: TRBV27; j_call: TRBJ2-1; clone_size: -; d_call: -
cdr3_aa: CASSLGYGRNYEQYF; cdr3_nt: TGTGCCAGCAGCTTAGGTTATGGGAGAAACTACGAGCAGTACTTC; cdr3_length: 15; v_call: TRBV7-9; j_call: TRBJ2-7; clone_size: medium-sized; d_call: -
cdr3_aa: CASSPGPGGEQFF; cdr3_nt: TGTGCCAGTAGTCCCGGCCCGGGAGGGGAGCAGTTCTTC; cdr3_length: 13; v_call: TRBV19; j_call: TRBJ2-1; clone_size: few; d_call: TRBD2
cdr3_aa: CASSLDSGFRGANVLTF; cdr3_nt: TGTGCCAGCAGCTTAGACTCGGGTTTTAGGGGGGCCAACGTCCTGACTTTC; cdr3_length: 17; v_call: TRBV7-2; j_call: TRBJ2-6; clone_size: medium-sized; d_call: -
cdr3_aa: CASSLFRGASGDNEQFF; cdr3_nt: TGTGCCAGCAGCTTGTTCCGTGGGGCTAGCGGCGACAATGAGCAGTTCTTC; cdr3_length: 17; v_call: TRBV5-4; j_call: TRBJ2-1; clone_size: -; d_call: TRBD2
cdr3_aa: CASSVGLVEETQYF; cdr3_nt: TGTGCTAGCAGCGTCGGACTAGTAGAGGAGACCCAGTACTTC; cdr3_length: 14; v_call: TRBV7-7; j_call: TRBJ2-5; clone_size: -; d_call: TRBD2
cdr3_aa: CASSLTGDNSPLHF; cdr3_nt: TGTGCCAGCAGTTTAACAGGGGATAATTCACCCCTCCACTTC; cdr3_length: 14; v_call: TRBV2; j_call: TRBJ1-6; clone_size: few; d_call: TRBD1
cdr3_aa: CASSEAIAGGGEQYF; cdr3_nt: TGTGCCAGCAGTGAGGCGATAGCGGGAGGAGGTGAGCAGTACTTC; cdr3_length: 15; v_call: TRBV2; j_call: TRBJ2-7; clone_size: many; d_call: TRBD2
cdr3_aa: CASSLEHSYNEQFF; cdr3_nt: TGTGCCAGCAGCTTAGAACACTCCTACAATGAGCAGTTCTTC; cdr3_length: 14; v_call: TRBV11-2; j_call: TRBJ2-1; clone_size: few; d_call: -
cdr3_aa: CASSPSGQGYGYTF; cdr3_nt: TGTGCCAGCAGCCCCTCGGGACAGGGCTATGGCTACACCTTC; cdr3_length: 14; v_call: TRBV5-6; j_call: TRBJ1-2; clone_size: -; d_call: TRBD1
cdr3_aa: CASSLSGYNEQFF; cdr3_nt: TGTGCCAGCAGCTTGAGCGGTTACAATGAGCAGTTCTTC; cdr3_length: 13; v_call: TRBV7-8; j_call: TRBJ2-1; clone_size: medium-sized; d_call: -
cdr3_aa: CASSSGSGGYNEQYF; cdr3_nt: TGTGCCAGCAGCTCCGGGAGCGGTGGATACAATGAGCAGTACTTC; cdr3_length: 15; v_call: TRBV7-2; j_call: TRBJ2-7; clone_size: medium-sized; d_call: -
cdr3_aa: CASSTLGQVSDTQYF; cdr3_nt: TGTGCCAGCAGTACCCTAGGCCAGGTGTCAGATACGCAGTATTTT; cdr3_length: 15; v_call: TRBV25-1; j_call: TRBJ2-3; clone_size: many; d_call: -
cdr3_aa: CASSLYDNSPLHF; cdr3_nt: TGTGCCAGCAGCCTTTACGATAATTCACCCCTCCACTTT; cdr3_length: 13; v_call: TRBV7-3; j_call: TRBJ1-6; clone_size: many; d_call: -
cdr3_aa: CASNPKTTNEKLFF; cdr3_nt: TGTGCCAGTAACCCCAAGACAACTAATGAAAAACTGTTTTTT; cdr3_length: 14; v_call: TRBV19; j_call: TRBJ1-4; clone_size: few; d_call: -
cdr3_aa: CASSPGRPGGNQPQHF; cdr3_nt: TGTGCCAGCAGCCCGGGCCGCCCCGGGGGCAATCAGCCCCAGCATTTT; cdr3_length: 16; v_call: TRBV7-2; j_call: TRBJ1-5; clone_size: medium-sized; d_call: -
cdr3_aa: CASSPPSSEVRELFF; cdr3_nt: TGTGCCAGCAGTCCCCCCTCTTCCGAGGTTAGGGAACTGTTTTTT; cdr3_length: 15; v_call: TRBV28; j_call: TRBJ1-4; clone_size: many; d_call: -
cdr3_aa: CASNKMSSGNTIYF; cdr3_nt: TGTGCCAGCAACAAAATGAGCTCTGGAAACACCATATATTTT; cdr3_length: 14; v_call: TRBV28; j_call: TRBJ1-3; clone_size: many; d_call: -
cdr3_aa: CASSTLLPGLAGGPGSYNEQFF; cdr3_nt: TGTGCCAGTAGTACCCTTCTCCCGGGACTAGCGGGAGGGCCCGGGTCATACAATGAGCAGTTCTTC; cdr3_length: 22; v_call: TRBV19; j_call: TRBJ2-1; clone_size: -; d_call: TRBD2
cdr3_aa: CASSLTGHSQETQYF; cdr3_nt: TGTGCCAGCAGCTTAACGGGACACTCGCAAGAGACCCAGTACTTC; cdr3_length: 15; v_call: TRBV7-3; j_call: TRBJ2-5; clone_size: medium-sized; d_call: -
cdr3_aa: CATKRGPASYNEQYF; cdr3_nt: TGTGCCACCAAGCGGGGCCCGGCCTCCTACAATGAGCAGTACTTC; cdr3_length: 15; v_call: TRBV27; j_call: TRBJ2-5; clone_size: -; d_call: TRBD2
cdr3_aa: CASSYGQGREAFF; cdr3_nt: TGTGCCAGCAGTTACGGGCAGGGCCGTGAAGCTTTCTTT; cdr3_length: 13; v_call: TRBV6-6; j_call: TRBJ1-1; clone_size: many; d_call: -
cdr3_aa: CASSQDLGEQFF; cdr3_nt: TGTGCCAGCAGCCAAGATCTGGGTGAGCAGTTCTTC; cdr3_length: 12; v_call: TRBV4-2; j_call: TRBJ2-1; clone_size: -; d_call: -
cdr3_aa: CATSEPDRGLSGANVLTF; cdr3_nt: TGTGCCACCAGTGAGCCCGACAGGGGACTCTCTGGGGCCAACGTCCTGACTTTC; cdr3_length: 18; v_call: TRBV24-1; j_call: TRBJ2-6; clone_size: few; d_call: TRBD1
cdr3_aa: CASSFRSSGRGVDEQYF; cdr3_nt: TGTGCCAGCAGCTTTCGATCGTCCGGGAGAGGGGTCGACGAGCAGTACTTC; cdr3_length: 17; v_call: TRBV5-5; j_call: TRBJ2-7; clone_size: -; d_call: -
cdr3_aa: CASSSIQMDEQFF; cdr3_nt: TGTGCCAGCAGCTCCATACAGATGGATGAGCAGTTCTTC; cdr3_length: 13; v_call: TRBV7-3; j_call: TRBJ2-1; clone_size: few; d_call: -
cdr3_aa: CASSLTRTAYNSPLHF; cdr3_nt: TGTGCCAGCAGCTTAACTAGGACAGCTTATAATTCACCCCTCCACTTC; cdr3_length: 16; v_call: TRBV7-3; j_call: TRBJ2-3; clone_size: once; d_call: -
cdr3_aa: CASTGGGNQPQHF; cdr3_nt: TGTGCCAGTACAGGGGGCGGAAATCAGCCCCAGCATTTT; cdr3_length: 13; v_call: TRBV6-1; j_call: TRBJ1-5; clone_size: medium-sized; d_call: TRBD1
cdr3_aa: CASSFGILAGGGRTQYF; cdr3_nt: TGTGCCAGCTCCTTCGGAATACTAGCGGGAGGGGGGAGAACCCAGTACTTC; cdr3_length: 17; v_call: TRBV6-1; j_call: TRBJ2-5; clone_size: many; d_call: TRBD2
cdr3_aa: CASSSIGGTGELFF; cdr3_nt: TGCGCCAGCAGCTCAATCGGGGGAACCGGGGAGCTGTTTTTT; cdr3_length: 14; v_call: TRBV5-1; j_call: TRBJ2-2; clone_size: many; d_call: -
cdr3_aa: CASSNAFRVLVTYEQFF; cdr3_nt: TGTGCCAGCAGCAACGCCTTCAGGGTCCTAGTCACCTACGAGCAGTTCTTC; cdr3_length: 17; v_call: TRBV11-2; j_call: TRBJ2-1; clone_size: once; d_call: -
cdr3_aa: CASSSALETQYF; cdr3_nt: TGTGCCAGCAGCTCGGCCCTAGAGACCCAGTACTTC; cdr3_length: 12; v_call: TRBV7-2; j_call: TRBJ2-5; clone_size: -; d_call: -
cdr3_aa: CASSLTRTYEQYF; cdr3_nt: TGTGCCAGCAGCTTAACCCGCACCTACGAGCAGTACTTC; cdr3_length: 13; v_call: TRBV7-3; j_call: TRBJ2-7; clone_size: few; d_call: -
cdr3_aa: CASSYGLAGANTQYF; cdr3_nt: TGTGCCAGCAGTTACGGGCTAGCGGGAGCGAATACGCAGTATTTT; cdr3_length: 15; v_call: TRBV6-2/TRBV6-3; j_call: TRBJ2-3; clone_size: many; d_call: TRBD2
cdr3_aa: CASTSGDRALGEQYF; cdr3_nt: TGTGCCAGCACCTCGGGGGACAGGGCTTTAGGTGAGCAGTACTTC; cdr3_length: 15; v_call: TRBV5-4; j_call: TRBJ2-7; clone_size: many; d_call: TRBD1